The entry that follows covers one T cell receptor beta chain sequence. From germline, CDR1 is SNHLY and CDR2 FYNNEI. The CDR3 extends over 15 amino acids. The V and J ends lost 2 bases and 0 bases respectively, with 8 bases between them. PCR used 60 Vbeta primers and 13 Jbeta primers. Some clones are missing from TCRdb's copy, which holds only in-frame ones; the method was immunoSEQ multiplex PCR. The table lists 100,000 to 150,000 clones, around 82% of them singletons. This record belongs to a study of cytomegalovirus exposure and HLA in healthy donors. The sequenced sample was PBMCs. The chain combines TRBV2 with TRBJ1-3, with no clear D. The receptor was derived from a woman aged 40-49 years in good health and CMV-seropositive. The CDR3 bases are TGTGCCAGCAGTGAAAGCTCCTACTCTGGAAACACCATATATTTT. This codes for CASSESSYSGNTIYF.